One and the same sample provided the 21 T cell receptor beta chains below, sequenced in a study of cytomegalovirus exposure and HLA in healthy donors. Primers for the PCR totalled 60 Vbeta and 13 Jbeta. Data came from immunoSEQ multiplex PCR; TCRdb stores just in-frame clones and leaves some out. In total, the table holds 100,000 to 150,000 clones. The sequencing sample was made of PBMCs. All receptors derive from a man aged 18 to 29 in good health and CMV-seronegative.

The chain joins TRBV19 to TRBJ2-1; 11 nucleotides line up with TRBD2. CDR1 and CDR2 from the germline V gene are LNHDA and SQIVND (reference sequence). Unmatched junction bases numbered 5, after V lost 7 bases and J lost 0 bases. This CDR3 spans 16 amino acids. The CDR3 DNA follows: TGTGCCAGTAACCCTAGCGGGAGGCGCTCCTACAATGAGCAGTTCTTC. As protein: CASNPSGRRSYNEQFF.

The chain recombines TRBV5-8 with TRBJ1-4; no firm D call. CDR3 length: 15 residues. Trimming left V 0 bases short and J 0 bases short, with 6 bases between. The germline V gene encodes CDR1 SGHTS and CDR2 YDEGEE. CDR3 coding DNA: TGTGCCAGCAGCTTGGGTGGAGCAACTAATGAAAAACTGTTTTTT. It yields the protein CASSLGGATNEKLFF.

The chain employs TRBV27 and TRBJ2-4; 7 bases line up with TRBD1. The length of the CDR3 is 18 residues. CDR1 and CDR2 from the germline V gene are MNHEY and SMNVEV (reference sequence). After removal of 5 bases from V and 0 bases from J, the junction contained 13 bases not matched to a gene. The CDR3 region is CASSPQTGMITAKNIQYF. Written as DNA, the CDR3 is TGTGCCAGCAGTCCCCAGACAGGGATGATTACAGCCAAAAACATTCAGTACTTC.

V gene TRBV19 combines with J gene TRBJ1-5, with unresolved D. Germline V gene sequence: CDR1 LNHDA, CDR2 SQIVND (reference sequence). The CDR3 runs to 15 residues. V was pared by 7 bases and J by 0 bases, with 13 bases between. The CDR3, as DNA: TGTGCCAGTACTATTAAGCCCTATAGCAATCAGCCCCAGCATTTT. Its translation is CASTIKPYSNQPQHF.

The CDR3 sequence: CAWKPRWVDDIPLHF. As DNA, the CDR3 is TGTGCCTGGAAACCGAGGTGGGTCGACGATATTCCCCTCCACTTT. The gene calls are TRBV30 and TRBJ1-6; D ambiguous. Germline-derived CDR1 and CDR2 are GTSNPN and SVGIG (reference sequence). V was cut by 4 bases and J by 13 bases, with 23 bases left in between. The CDR3 runs 15 residues.

V usage is TRBV28 and J usage is TRBJ1-2; 7 bases are a match to TRBD1. Germline CDR1 MDHEN, CDR2 SYDVKM. The junction had 5 bases not matched to a gene; V was cut back by 3 bases and J by 4 bases. The CDR3 loop spans 14 amino acids. The CDR3: CASSLTDRVYGYTF. The CDR3 coding sequence is TGTGCCAGCAGTTTGACCGACAGGGTCTATGGCTACACCTTC.

The rearrangement joins TRBV5-4 to TRBJ2-2; TRBD1 aligns across 11 bases. Germline V lookup: CDR1 SGHNT, CDR2 YYREEE (reference sequence). J lost 5 bases, V lost 3 bases, and 6 bases had no gene match. The CDR3 loop spans 16 amino acids. The CDR3, as DNA: TGTGCCAGCAGCTCGGGGGGGGACAGGGGGACCGGGGAGCTGTTTTTT. This sequence encodes CASSSGGDRGTGELFF.

The chain links TRBV5-8 to TRBJ2-5; 8 bases line up with TRBD1. Unmatched junction bases numbered 7, after V lost 5 bases and J lost 4 bases. The CDR3 consists of 14 residues. Germline values: CDR1 SGHTS, CDR2 YDEGEE. This CDR3 reads CASSSPQGGETQYF. The DNA of the CDR3 is TGTGCCAGCAGTTCCCCACAGGGGGGAGAGACCCAGTACTTC.

This chain links TRBV13 with TRBJ1-2; 8 bases map to TRBD1. The J segment lost 8 bases and the V segment lost 2 bases, leaving 10 bases of the junction unmatched. This CDR3 region has 15 residues. Germline-derived CDR1 and CDR2 are PRHDT and FYEKMQ (reference sequence). DNA for the CDR3: TGTGCCAGCAGCTTAACTCGGACAGGGTTGGAAGGCTACACCTTC. It translates to CASSLTRTGLEGYTF. The full variable domain, completed using reference TRBV13 and TRBJ1-2, is AAGVIQSPRHLIKEKRETATLKCYPIPRHDTVYWYQQGPGQDPQFLISFYEKMQSDKGSIPDRFSAQQFSDYHSELNMSSLELGDSALYFCASSLTRTGLEGYTFGSGTRLTVV.

The J gene is TRBJ2-1, the V gene TRBV7-9, with a weak D call TRBD2 (7 bases). Germline lookup yields CDR1 SEHNR and CDR2 FQNEAQ (reference sequence). This CDR3 comprises 14 residues. Trimming pared 3 bases from V and 13 bases from J, leaving 19 bases between. This CDR3 is CASSLGRDLRGQFF. The DNA for the CDR3 is TGTGCCAGCAGCTTGGGGAGGGACCTCAGGGGCCAGTTCTTC.

V gene TRBV11-2 combines with J gene TRBJ2-1, with 10 positions matching TRBD2. The germline V gene encodes CDR1 SGHAT and CDR2 FQNNGV. Trimming cost V 4 bases and J 8 bases; bases outside gene matches: 5. The length of the CDR3 is 14 residues. CDR3 amino acids: CASSSLAGGHEQFF. CDR3 DNA: TGTGCCAGCAGCTCATTAGCGGGAGGACATGAGCAGTTCTTC.

The rearrangement joins TRBV27 to TRBJ1-2; D is perhaps TRBD1 (5 bases). The V end lost 5 bases, the J end lost 6 bases, and 13 bases lay between the germline ends. This CDR3 region has 13 residues. Germline CDR1 reads MNHEY; CDR2 reads SMNVEV (reference sequence). CDR3 sequence reads: CASSGGGADGYTF. In DNA, the CDR3 is TGTGCCAGCAGTGGCGGGGGAGCGGATGGCTACACCTTC.

The rearrangement joins TRBV9 to TRBJ2-7; D not certain. The length of the CDR3 is 15 residues. Germline V gives CDR1 SGDLS, CDR2 YYNGEE. The V end lost 0 bases, the J end lost 2 bases, and 12 bases lay between the germline ends. CDR3: CASSVGHETTYEQYF. Here the CDR3 DNA reads TGTGCCAGCAGCGTAGGACACGAAACCACCTACGAGCAGTACTTC.

The rearrangement links TRBV19 to TRBJ1-2; 7 bases agree with TRBD1. The CDR3 is 15 amino acids. V dropped 1 base and J dropped 2; count of bases not matched to a gene: 4. Looked up from germline, CDR1 is LNHDA and CDR2 is SQIVND (reference sequence). CDR3 sequence reads: CASSIGGQDNYGYTF. CDR3 DNA sequence: TGTGCCAGTAGTATAGGTGGACAGGACAACTATGGCTACACCTTC.

V and J are TRBV5-4 and TRBJ2-3; D is perhaps TRBD2 (5 bases). V lost 3 bases and J lost 9, with 20 bases in between. This CDR3 region has 15 residues. Germline lookup yields CDR1 SGHNT and CDR2 YYREEE (reference sequence). This CDR3 is CASSSQTRPQQTQYF. In DNA, the CDR3 is TGTGCCAGCAGCTCACAAACTAGACCTCAACAGACGCAGTATTTT.

The chain carries TRBV2 and TRBJ2-3; D might be TRBD1 (6 bases). V lost 6 bases and J lost 7, with 11 bases in between. CDR1 and CDR2 (germline): SNHLY, FYNNEI. This CDR3 is 12 amino acids long. Written as DNA, the CDR3 is TGTGCCAGCAGCGACAGGTCAAATACGCAGTATTTT. Encoded protein: CASSDRSNTQYF.

The chain links TRBV9 to TRBJ2-1, with 14 nucleotides matching TRBD2. CDR1 SGDLS and CDR2 YYNGEE come from the germline V gene. V shed 4 bases, J shed 5 bases, and the junction held 2 bases outside the gene matches. This CDR3 has 15 amino acids. The CDR3 region is CASSRGLAGDNEQFF. DNA of the CDR3: TGTGCCAGCAGCCGGGGACTAGCGGGGGACAATGAGCAGTTCTTC.

The V and J genes are TRBV15 and TRBJ2-2, with D maybe TRBD1 (6 bases). From germline, CDR1 is LNHNV and CDR2 YYDKDF (reference sequence). V lost 0 bases and J lost 4, with 12 bases in between. CDR3 length: 16 amino acids. CDR3 sequence reads: CATSRDAGVGTGELFF. For the CDR3, the DNA is TGTGCCACCAGCAGAGATGCAGGGGTCGGCACCGGGGAGCTGTTTTTT.

DNA for the CDR3: TGTGCCAGCAGTTTTCGCGAGCGGGGGCTTCGGACTGAAGCTTTCTTT. This codes for CASSFRERGLRTEAFF. The chain combines TRBV5-6 with TRBJ1-1, with a possible D match to TRBD1 (6 bases). This CDR3 has 16 amino acids. Germline assignment: CDR1 SGHDT and CDR2 YYEEEE. V lost 5 bases and J 5 bases, leaving 22 bases between the germline ends.

The chain links TRBV5-1 to TRBJ2-5; 8 nucleotides line up with TRBD2. The CDR3 contains 15 residues. The germline V gene encodes CDR1 SGHRS and CDR2 YFSETQ. V dropped 0 bases and J dropped 6; count of bases not matched to a gene: 7. The CDR3 region is CASSLGAGAIKTQYF. The CDR3 nucleotides are TGCGCCAGCAGCTTGGGAGCGGGAGCAATAAAGACCCAGTACTTC.

The chain uses TRBV28 and TRBJ2-6; the D gene is possibly TRBD1 (6 bases). The V end was cut by 3 bases, the J end by 0 bases, with 15 bases between. Germline CDR1 is MDHEN and CDR2 is SYDVKM. The CDR3 has 18 amino acids. CDR3 region: CASSLGRGDFSGANVLTF. CDR3 in DNA: TGTGCCAGCAGTTTGGGCAGGGGCGATTTCTCTGGGGCCAACGTCCTGACTTTC.